The 7 T cell receptor beta chains below come from one sample, sequenced in a study of response to subunit inactivated influenza vaccine. TCRdb ran MiXCR on the RT-PCR reads and lists one entry per CDR3 protein. This sample has 550,000 to 800,000 distinct CDR3 sequences, with approximately 14% found just once. Specimen: PBMCs from blood, collected 14 to 15 days before vaccination. Receptors originate from a man aged 50-60 years who received an inactivated influenza vaccine.

As concerns this clonotype: The junction does not match germline at one end; this may be a read error. The V and J genes are TRBV20-1 and TRBJ1-4; D is undetermined. Looked up from germline, CDR1 is DFQATT and CDR2 is SNEGSKA (reference sequence). CDR3 length: 16 amino acids. CDR3 sequence (DNA): TGCAGTGCCAGAGGGTACCAGGCAGTGAATAATGAAAAACTGTTTTTT. Amino acids: CSARGYQAVNNEKLFF.

V gene TRBV7-8 combines with J gene TRBJ2-7; a possible D gene is TRBD1 (6 bases). CDR3 size: 13 residues. Germline assignment: CDR1 SGHVS and CDR2 FQNEAQ. With 4 bases removed from V and 5 bases from J, the gap between germline ends came to 12 bases. CDR3 DNA: TGTGCCAGCAGCTCAGTGGGACAACACGAGCAGTACTTC. Translation gives CASSSVGQHEQYF.

This clonotype was picked up many times. Written as DNA, the CDR3 is TGCGCCAGCAGCTTGGACGGCAGGGACCACGAGCAGTACTTC. Encoded protein: CASSLDGRDHEQYF. The genes are TRBV5-1 and TRBJ2-7, with D possibly being TRBD1 or TRBD2 (5 bases each). Germline V gene data show CDR1 as SGHRS and CDR2 as YFSETQ. This CDR3 comprises 14 residues. The ends were cut back, 0 bases at V and 5 bases at J, with 12 bases in the middle.

This clonotype turned up a few times. This chain links TRBV2 with TRBJ2-7; no clear D. Between the trimmed V and J ends, which lost 7 bases and 3 bases, there was a span of 10 bases. Germline CDR1 and CDR2: SNHLY and FYNNEI. The CDR3 runs 12 residues. This CDR3 reads CASTVTVYEQYF. In DNA form, the CDR3 reads TGTGCCAGCACGGTTACAGTCTACGAGCAGTACTTC. Using reference TRBV2 and TRBJ2-7 for the parts outside the CDR3, the full variable domain is EPEVTQTPSHQVTQMGQEVILRCVPISNHLYFYWYRQILGQKVEFLVSFYNNEISEKSEIFDDQFSVERPDGSNFTLKIRSTKLEDSAMYFCASTVTVYEQYFGPGTRLTVT.

The V gene is TRBV20-1, the J gene TRBJ1-1, with 7 bases fitting TRBD1. Germline CDR1 reads DFQATT; CDR2 reads SNEGSKA (reference sequence). The CDR3 has 13 residues. The V gene end was trimmed by 3 bases and the J gene end by 7 bases; junction bases not matched to a gene: 8. The CDR3 DNA reads as TGCAGTGCTAGGGGGACAGCTAAAAGTGAAGCTTTCTTT. Translating it yields CSARGTAKSEAFF.

The chain recombines TRBV21-1 with TRBJ1-5. TRBV21-1 is tagged as a pseudogene. The CDR3 is made up of 17 amino acids. CDR3 bases: TGTGCCAGCAGCAAAATCCGCGGCCGACGAAGCAATCAGCCCCAGCATTTT. Protein product: CASSKIRGRRSNQPQHF.

The chain uses TRBV27 and TRBJ2-1, with 9 nucleotides matching TRBD2. With V trimmed by 7 bases and J by 9 bases, 10 bases remained unmatched. This CDR3 is built from 14 residues. Germline V gene lookup returns CDR1 MNHEY and CDR2 SMNVEV (reference sequence). CDR3 loop: CASKRASGTSEQFF. The CDR3 nucleotides read TGTGCCAGCAAGCGGGCTAGCGGGACTTCTGAGCAGTTCTTC.